The subject of this entry is one T cell receptor (beta chain). Antigen: not known. The data originate from a study of CD8 T cells in ankylosing spondylitis. Study results and limitations: Among TCR beta sequences, a motif of under 10 highly homologous variants appeared characteristic of ankylosing spondylitis blood.

The germline V gene encodes CDR1 MNHNS and CDR2 SASEGT. Trimming cost V 8 bases and J 7 bases; bases outside gene matches: 13. This CDR3 has 15 amino acids. TCRdb reprocessed the 5' RACE reads with MiXCR, giving one entry per CDR3 protein. The table shows roughly 440,000 distinct CDR3 sequences, with 15% to 20% occurring only once. The sample comprised blood, either unsorted or a sorted T cell fraction (not recorded which). This receptor was obtained from a male donor with ankylosing spondylitis. The chain recombines TRBV6-1 with TRBJ1-2; TRBD1 aligns across 10 bases. As DNA, the CDR3 is TGTGCCAGCTCTGTAACGATGACAGGGGGCATTGGCTACACCTTC. Amino acids: CASSVTMTGGIGYTF.